This TCR beta chain was observed in a study of blood T cell repertoires in COVID-19. This table comes from immunoSEQ multiplex PCR, and its TCRdb copy is limited to in-frame clones, with some not included. The repertoire holds about 530,000 clones, about 89% seen once, with roughly 8.3% in the top ten. CDR1 and CDR2 from the germline V gene are SQVTM and ANQGSEA. V dropped 4 bases and J dropped 5; count of bases not matched to a gene: 2. The CDR3 consists of 11 residues. Patients in Seattle were enrolled during active infection, then followed longitudinally. The sample was peripheral blood. V gene TRBV29-1 combines with J gene TRBJ2-7, with 7 positions matching TRBD2. This receptor was taken from a woman aged 45-65 years with COVID-19, enrolled during active disease. The CDR3 here is CSVGEGHEQYF. CDR3 nucleotides: TGCAGCGTTGGGGAGGGCCACGAGCAGTACTTC.